This T cell receptor (beta chain) was retrieved from a study of shared clonotypes between healthy human individuals. Across the whole study: Per donor, three plates held CD4 naive cells, three held CD4 memory, two held CD8 naive and one held CD8 memory.

Some clones are missing from TCRdb's copy, which holds only in-frame ones; the method was immunoSEQ multiplex PCR. The table records 2 million to 2.5 million clones, about 94% of them present only once. The germline gives CDR1 SGHNT, CDR2 YYREEE (reference sequence). Deletions cut 4 bases from V and 0 bases from J, with 14 bases between. This CDR3 is built from 16 residues. This receptor was obtained from a man younger than 35 in good health. The chain recombines TRBV5-4 with TRBJ1-3; D gene ambiguous. Material for sequencing was naive CD4+ T cells sorted from blood. Subset in this sample: CD45RA+ positively selected. CDR3 coding DNA: TGTGCCAGCAGCCTCGGTGGACCGCACTCTGGAAACACCATATATTTT. Amino acids: CASSLGGPHSGNTIYF.